Here is one T cell receptor (beta chain) with its context. As yet, its antigen is unknown. This sample is drawn from a study of cytomegalovirus exposure and HLA in healthy donors. V shed 5 bases, J shed 8 bases, and the junction held 19 bases outside the gene matches. The CDR3 consists of 19 residues. Germline-derived CDR1 and CDR2 are LNHNV and YYDKDF (reference sequence). Study conclusions and caveats: Sequences of the TCR beta chain were said to predict the HLA-A and HLA-B alleles of most subjects accurately.

The primer mix had 60 Vbeta and 13 Jbeta primers. TCRdb keeps only in-frame clones here, not all; method: immunoSEQ multiplex PCR. The table has more than 200,000 clones, under 90% seen once. This TCR derives from a human donor in good health. J is TRBJ2-1 and V is TRBV15; 12 bases agree with TRBD2. Material: PBMCs. As DNA, the CDR3 is TGTGCCACCAGCGGGGGGCTAGCGGGAGGGAGGGGCCTTACATATGAGCAGTTCTTC. Translating gives CATSGGLAGGRGLTYEQFF.